Below, 13 T cell receptor beta chains from the same sample are listed, as sequenced in a study of lymphopenia after photon versus proton radiotherapy. Data came from immunoSEQ multiplex PCR; TCRdb stores just in-frame clones and leaves some out. The sample lists some 16,000 clones; approximately 86% were seen once. Sequenced here: peripheral blood, sampled from a patient treated with proton-based radiotherapy. The receptors here all came from a woman aged 55-75 years with cholangiocarcinoma. Some clones in this sample may be carry-over from other donors' samples.

The V gene is TRBV2, the J gene TRBJ1-5; unclear D gene. CDR3 size: 16 residues. V was pared by 5 bases and J by 0 bases, with 14 bases between. The germline gives CDR1 SNHLY, CDR2 FYNNEI. The CDR3 DNA follows: TGTGCCAGCAGTTCCACCTTCTCTTCTAGCAATCAGCCCCAGCATTTT. Translated, it gives CASSSTFSSSNQPQHF.

This chain connects TRBV7-4 to TRBJ1-1; 8 bases are a match to TRBD1. Germline V gene data show CDR1 as SGHVT and CDR2 as SQSDAQ. Trimming removed 5 bases from V and 6 bases from J; junction bases left unmatched: 8. CDR3 length equals 14 residues. The CDR3 reads CASSIGQGAAEAFF. CDR3 DNA: TGTGCCAGCAGCATAGGACAGGGCGCGGCTGAAGCTTTCTTT.

V is TRBV7-9 and J is TRBJ1-4, with D perhaps TRBD1 (6 bases). This CDR3 has 15 residues. Germline V gene sequence: CDR1 SEHNR, CDR2 FQNEAQ (reference sequence). Trimming left V 5 bases short and J 4 bases short, with 14 bases between. CDR3 residues: CASSPRGGGNEKLFF. In nucleotides, the CDR3 is TGTGCCAGCAGCCCCCGAGGGGGAGGTAATGAAAAACTGTTTTTT.

The rearrangement joins TRBV6-1 to TRBJ1-1; no clear D. Germline-derived CDR1 and CDR2 are MNHNS and SASEGT. This CDR3 region has 13 residues. V was shortened by 9 bases and J by 6 bases, with 17 bases between the two germline ends. CDR3 protein: CASHRSGRAEAFF. For the CDR3, the DNA is TGTGCCAGTCATAGATCTGGTCGTGCTGAAGCTTTCTTT.

This clone showed up just a few times. The V gene is TRBV10-3, the J gene TRBJ1-5, with TRBD1 matching 9 bases. Trimming took 2 bases from V and 7 from J; bases not matched to a gene: 6. The CDR3 length is 15 residues. From germline, CDR1 is ENHRY and CDR2 SYGVKD. The chain's CDR3 is CAISETGGVGQPQHF. The CDR3 coding sequence is TGTGCCATCAGTGAGACAGGGGGCGTGGGGCAGCCCCAGCATTTT.

CDR3 in amino acids: CASSQDQNYGYTF. The CDR3 region has the DNA TGTGCCAGCAGCCAAGATCAGAACTATGGCTACACCTTC. The rearrangement links TRBV4-2 to TRBJ1-2, with unresolved D. CDR3 length equals 13 residues. CDR1 and CDR2 (germline): LGHNA, YNFKEQ. Trimming cost V 0 bases and J 2 bases, with 4 bases left between them.

Only a few counts were recorded for this clone. The rearrangement uses TRBV6-6 and TRBJ1-5; 9 bases match TRBD1. CDR1 is MNHNY, CDR2 SVGAGI, per germline (reference sequence). This CDR3 contains 16 residues. V was clipped by 5 bases and J by 1 base; unmatched bases: 6. The CDR3 nucleotides are TGTGCCAGCAGTACAGGGGGCGCCGCGAGCAATCAGCCCCAGCATTTT. Encoded protein: CASSTGGAASNQPQHF.

The chain couples TRBV19 to TRBJ2-3; maybe TRBD2 (5 bases). V was trimmed by 7 bases and J by 7 bases, leaving 18 bases between them. This CDR3 region has 14 residues. Germline lookup yields CDR1 LNHDA and CDR2 SQIVND (reference sequence). For the CDR3, the DNA is TGTGCCAGTAAGTCCGAGGGCCGGGGATATACGCAGTATTTT. This codes for CASKSEGRGYTQYF. The entire variable domain, with the rest obtained from reference TRBV19 and TRBJ2-3, is as follows: DGGITQSPKYLFRKEGQNVTLSCEQNLNHDAMYWYRQDPGQGLRLIYYSQIVNDFQKGDIAEGYSVSREKKESFPLTVTSAQKNPTAFYLCASKSEGRGYTQYFGPGTRLTVL.

In nucleotides, the CDR3 is TGTGCCAGCAGCTTAGCGACTTACAGGGGGGACACCGGGGAGCTGTTTTTT. It translates to CASSLATYRGDTGELFF. The rearrangement links TRBV7-2 to TRBJ2-2, with 8 positions matching TRBD1. Per germline, CDR1 SGHTA and CDR2 FQGNSA. This CDR3 has 17 amino acids. After removal of 0 bases from V and 3 bases from J, the junction contained 6 bases not matched to a gene.

This chain connects TRBV9 to TRBJ2-1, with D hard to call. V gave up 3 bases and J gave up 11 bases, with 18 bases separating them. Germline V gene lookup returns CDR1 SGDLS and CDR2 YYNGEE. The CDR3 covers 14 residues. CDR3 nucleotides: TGTGCCAGCAGCGAGCCAAGGACCAGCACTAAGCAGTTCTTC. Its protein product is CASSEPRTSTKQFF.

The chain joins TRBV19 to TRBJ2-3, with 8 bases fitting TRBD1. The CDR3 length is 16 residues. Germline V gene data show CDR1 as LNHDA and CDR2 as SQIVND (reference sequence). V lost 6 bases and J lost 0; bases outside the gene matches: 8. CDR3 loop: CASRSDRDASTDTQYF. The CDR3 region has the DNA TGTGCCAGTAGATCGGACAGGGACGCTAGCACAGATACGCAGTATTTT. Full variable domain (outside the CDR3, taken from reference TRBV19 and TRBJ2-3): DGGITQSPKYLFRKEGQNVTLSCEQNLNHDAMYWYRQDPGQGLRLIYYSQIVNDFQKGDIAEGYSVSREKKESFPLTVTSAQKNPTAFYLCASRSDRDASTDTQYFGPGTRLTVL.

The chain recombines TRBV5-1 with TRBJ2-7; TRBD1 matches 11 bases. This CDR3 region has 14 residues. J lost 3 bases, V lost 4 bases, and 3 bases had no gene match. Germline V gene sequence: CDR1 SGHRS, CDR2 YFSETQ. CDR3: CASSLDRGLYEQYF. CDR3 bases: TGCGCCAGCAGCCTGGACAGGGGGCTCTACGAGCAGTACTTC.

The CDR3 spells CASSRTGSGELFF. Here the CDR3 DNA reads TGTGCCAGCAGTCGGACAGGCTCCGGGGAGCTGTTTTTT. The chain is built from TRBV2 and TRBJ2-2, with TRBD1 identical over 7 bases. Germline assignment: CDR1 SNHLY and CDR2 FYNNEI. With V trimmed by 5 bases and J by 6 bases, 3 bases remained unmatched. The CDR3 sequence is 13 residues long.